The 24 T cell receptor beta chains listed next were all sequenced from one sample in a study of regulatory T cells in long-lasting Graves disease. Through Arm-PCR of CDR3 regions and iRepertoire HTBI primers, TCR beta libraries were built. TCRdb reanalysed the multiplex PCR reads using MiXCR and keeps one entry per CDR3 protein. In the table there are 350,000 to 500,000 distinct CDR3 sequences, around a fifth of which are singletons. Time point specified: persistent/refractory GD, antithyroid drugs over 5 years with positive TRAb. The TCR library used RNA extracted from PBMCs. The sequences come from peripheral blood mononuclear cells (PBMCs), collected when the disease was refractory, from a patient treated with antithyroid drugs. Every receptor here comes from a female donor with Graves disease.

On this clonotype itself: One end of the junction is discordant with germline, which a read error may explain. The V and J genes are TRBV4-2 and TRBJ2-5, with D possibly being TRBD2 (5 bases). Germline V lookup: CDR1 LGHNA, CDR2 YNFKEQ. The CDR3 has 13 amino acids. CDR3 nucleotides: TGTGCCAGCAGCCACGGTCTGGGCGATGAGCGGTTCTTC. This codes for CASSHGLGDERFF.

The CDR3 is CAWSEGQGHSNQPQHF. CDR3 bases: TGTGCCTGGAGCGAGGGACAGGGCCATAGCAATCAGCCCCAGCATTTT. J is TRBJ1-5 and V is TRBV30; 9 positions agree with TRBD1. The CDR3 loop spans 16 amino acids. CDR1 GTSNPN and CDR2 SVGIG come from the germline V gene (reference sequence). V gave up 3 bases and J gave up 0 bases; unmatched junction bases: 6.

The chain is built from TRBV27 and TRBJ2-4; 10 nucleotides align to TRBD2. Germline V lookup: CDR1 MNHEY, CDR2 SMNVEV (reference sequence). The J segment lost 8 bases and the V segment lost 6 bases, leaving 10 bases of the junction unmatched. The CDR3 is 15 amino acids. CDR3 in DNA: TGTGCCAGCAGGCTGACTAGCGGGTTAAAAGACATTCAGTACTTC. Amino acids: CASRLTSGLKDIQYF.

At least ten counts were recorded for this clonotype. The rearrangement joins TRBV12-3 or TRBV12-4 to TRBJ1-4; D perhaps matches TRBD1 (6 bases). Trimming took 7 bases from V and 5 from J, leaving 17 bases between them. This CDR3 is built from 15 residues. The CDR3 nucleotides read TGTGCCAGCACCATTTACTCGGGGGGCAATGAAAAACTGTTTTTT. It is translated as CASTIYSGGNEKLFF.

This clonotype occurred many times. The CDR3 DNA follows: TGTGCCAGCAGCTTCGGGGTTATCACCGGGGAGCTGTTTTTT. This translates into CASSFGVITGELFF. The chain uses TRBV13 and TRBJ2-2, with D perhaps matching TRBD2 (5 bases). Germline CDR1 and CDR2: PRHDT and FYEKMQ (reference sequence). The length of the CDR3 is 14 residues. V lost 3 bases, J lost 4 bases, and 9 bases lay in between.

This clonotype has just a few counts. J is TRBJ2-2 and V is TRBV20-1, with TRBD1 identical over 10 bases. Germline values: CDR1 DFQATT, CDR2 SNEGSKA (reference sequence). J was trimmed by 7 bases and V by 4 bases; bases with no gene match: 6. The CDR3 has 14 residues. The CDR3 region has the DNA TGCAGTGCTACCAAGACAGGGGGCAGCGGGGAGCTGTTTTTT. This sequence encodes CSATKTGGSGELFF.

The chain recombines TRBV18 with TRBJ2-5; maybe TRBD2 (5 bases). CDR1 is KGHSH and CDR2 is LQKENI in the germline V gene. V was pared by 2 bases and J by 5 bases, with 24 bases between. The CDR3 has 18 amino acids. Here the CDR3 reads CASSPSDIFRGPGETQYF. Written as DNA, the CDR3 is TGTGCCAGCTCACCATCTGACATTTTTAGAGGGCCAGGCGAGACCCAGTACTTC.

This clonotype was recorded a few times. V and J are TRBV9 and TRBJ2-2; D remains ambiguous. Per germline, CDR1 SGDLS and CDR2 YYNGEE. The germline V and J ends were trimmed by 3 bases and 0 bases, with 3 bases remaining between them. The CDR3 spans 13 residues. In DNA, the CDR3 is TGTGCCAGCAGCGAGTCGAACACCGGGGAGCTGTTTTTT. Amino acid sequence: CASSESNTGELFF.

This clonotype has just one count. The chain uses TRBV19 and TRBJ2-7, with 10 bases lining up with TRBD2. This CDR3 spans 15 amino acids. Germline lookup yields CDR1 LNHDA and CDR2 SQIVND (reference sequence). Germline trimming cut 5 bases from V and 4 bases from J; bases unmatched to any gene: 8. The chain's CDR3 is CASSPLAGVEYEQYF. DNA of the CDR3: TGTGCCAGTAGTCCTCTAGCGGGAGTGGAGTACGAGCAGTACTTC.

The chain recombines TRBV5-1 with TRBJ2-6; no clear D gene. Germline loops: CDR1 SGHRS, CDR2 YFSETQ. With 3 bases removed from V and 0 bases from J, the gap between germline ends came to 10 bases. The CDR3 sequence is 16 residues long. The CDR3 region is CASSSDGSSGANVLTF. DNA for the CDR3: TGCGCCAGCAGCTCTGACGGATCCTCTGGGGCCAACGTCCTGACTTTC.

This clonotype occurred a few times. This chain connects TRBV11-2 to TRBJ2-5; tentative D call: TRBD2 (6 bases). The V gene lost 4 bases and the J gene lost 4 bases, with 22 bases spanning the gap. CDR3 length equals 17 residues. CDR1 SGHAT and CDR2 FQNNGV come from the germline V gene. The CDR3 spells CASSYSQEGRRGETQYF. CDR3 in DNA: TGTGCCAGCAGCTACTCACAGGAGGGACGGCGTGGAGAGACCCAGTACTTC.

This clonotype was recorded at least ten times. The CDR3 DNA sequence: TGTGCCACCAGCAGAGATCTCAAGACTGAAGCTTTCTTT. Translating gives CATSRDLKTEAFF. The chain recombines TRBV15 with TRBJ1-1; D gene unclear. V dropped 0 bases and J dropped 5 bases, with 7 bases sitting between them. Germline CDR1 LNHNV, CDR2 YYDKDF (reference sequence). This CDR3 contains 13 residues.

This clonotype has more than one count but fewer than ten. The chain is built from TRBV7-6 and TRBJ2-3, with 8 nucleotides matching TRBD1. J lost 8 bases, V lost 2 bases, and 9 bases had no gene match. The CDR3 is made up of 15 amino acids. CDR1 is SGHVS, CDR2 FNYEAQ, per germline. The chain's CDR3 is CASSLRTGSSGTQYF. The DNA for the CDR3 is TGTGCCAGCAGCTTACGGACAGGGTCTAGTGGTACGCAGTATTTT.

In this sample, this clonotype turned up a few times. The CDR3 bases are TGTGCCAGCAGCTGGATGGTAGCGGGACCCGACTACTACGAGCAGTACTTC. It is translated as CASSWMVAGPDYYEQYF. The chain combines TRBV7-8 with TRBJ2-7, with TRBD2 identical over 8 bases. The CDR3 consists of 17 residues. Losses at the gene ends were 4 bases for V and 3 bases for J; bases not matched to a gene: 14. Germline CDR1 is SGHVS and CDR2 is FQNEAQ.

The gene calls are TRBV20-1 and TRBJ2-7, with a weak D call TRBD1 (6 bases). Germline values: CDR1 DFQATT, CDR2 SNEGSKA (reference sequence). V shed 5 bases and J shed 3 bases, with 14 bases lying between them. CDR3 length equals 13 residues. CDR3 DNA sequence: TGCAGTGCTGGGGGCTATTACCTCTACGAGCAGTACTTC. It yields the protein CSAGGYYLYEQYF.

This clonotype appeared many times. The chain is built from TRBV2 and TRBJ2-1; 8 positions match TRBD1. The CDR3 runs to 15 residues. Germline V lookup: CDR1 SNHLY, CDR2 FYNNEI. Unmatched junction bases numbered 12, after V lost 7 bases and J lost 7 bases. The DNA of the CDR3 is TGTGCCAGCAATAAACAGGGGGTTAAAGAAAATGAGCAGTTCTTC. Translation: CASNKQGVKENEQFF. The whole variable domain, remainder taken from reference TRBV2 and TRBJ2-1, is EPEVTQTPSHQVTQMGQEVILRCVPISNHLYFYWYRQILGQKVEFLVSFYNNEISEKSEIFDDQFSVERPDGSNFTLKIRSTKLEDSAMYFCASNKQGVKENEQFFGPGTRLTVL.

This chain uses TRBV29-1 with TRBJ1-2; perhaps TRBD1 as D (5 bases). CDR1 and CDR2 from the germline V gene are SQVTM and ANQGSEA. The CDR3 totals 14 residues. V was shortened by 2 bases and J by 4 bases, with 14 bases between the two germline ends. CDR3 nucleotide sequence: TGCAGCGTTGAAACCCCCCGGGACCCCTATGGCTACACCTTC. Translated: CSVETPRDPYGYTF.

The gene calls are TRBV20-1 and TRBJ2-5, with D possibly matching TRBD2 (5 bases). Germline values: CDR1 DFQATT, CDR2 SNEGSKA (reference sequence). This CDR3 has 12 amino acids. The V gene lost 8 bases and the J gene lost 2 bases, with 12 bases spanning the gap. CDR3 sequence reads: CSTWTPQETQYF. The CDR3 region has the DNA TGCAGTACTTGGACTCCTCAAGAGACCCAGTACTTC.

This clonotype was found many times. One junction end disagrees with the germline gene, perhaps due to a read error. The rearrangement links TRBV5-1 to TRBJ2-2; 9 bases agree with TRBD2. The V gene's germline CDR1 is SGHRS and CDR2 YFSETQ. CDR3 length: 15 amino acids. CDR3 nucleotides: TGTGCCAGCAGCTTAGGTCTAGCGGGGCCCGGGGAGCTGTTTTTT. It codes for CASSLGLAGPGELFF.

This rearrangement joins TRBV5-6 to TRBJ1-2; a possible D gene is TRBD1 (5 bases). Germline assignment: CDR1 SGHDT and CDR2 YYEEEE. Trimming shortened V by 4 bases and J by 6 bases, and 22 bases separated the two germline ends. The CDR3 sequence is 16 residues long. CDR3 bases: TGTGCCAGCAGCCTTGCCGGGGCAGGGACCCCTGATGGCTACACCTTC. This codes for CASSLAGAGTPDGYTF. Full variable domain (missing parts from reference TRBV5-6 and TRBJ1-2): DAGVTQSPTHLIKTRGQQVTLRCSPKSGHDTVSWYQQALGQGPQFIFQYYEEEERQRGNFPDRFSGHQFPNYSSELNVNALLLGDSALYLCASSLAGAGTPDGYTFGSGTRLTVV.

This clonotype showed up many times. The chain couples TRBV29-1 to TRBJ1-6; weak D call: TRBD1 (5 bases). The length of the CDR3 is 13 residues. Germline-derived CDR1 and CDR2 are SQVTM and ANQGSEA. The germline V and J ends were trimmed by 6 bases and 10 bases, with 16 bases remaining between them. The CDR3 spells CSVGTELGSPLHF. The CDR3 DNA follows: TGCAGCGTAGGGACTGAGCTTGGATCACCCCTCCACTTT.

This clonotype was seen many times. The chain recombines TRBV5-4 with TRBJ1-2; 10 bases are shared with TRBD1. The CDR3 spans 14 residues. Germline V gene lookup returns CDR1 SGHNT and CDR2 YYREEE (reference sequence). The trim removed 4 bases at V and 3 bases at J, leaving 3 bases unmatched. The chain's CDR3 is CASSLDRGDYGYTF. Written as DNA, the CDR3 is TGTGCCAGCAGCCTGGACAGGGGGGACTATGGCTACACCTTC.

V and J are TRBV20-1 and TRBJ1-4, with D maybe TRBD1 (6 bases). This CDR3 spans 13 amino acids. With 6 bases removed from V and 6 bases from J, the gap between germline ends came to 14 bases. Germline CDR1 is DFQATT and CDR2 is SNEGSKA (reference sequence). The CDR3, as DNA: TGCAGTGCACAAGACAGGAGCGATGAAAAACTGTTTTTT. The encoded protein is CSAQDRSDEKLFF.

This clonotype showed up many times. The rearrangement links TRBV10-3 to TRBJ1-1; 7 bases are a match to TRBD1. CDR3 size: 15 residues. The junction had 1 base not matched to a gene; V was cut back by 0 bases and J by 0 bases. Germline V gene data show CDR1 as ENHRY and CDR2 as SYGVKD. The CDR3 bases are TGTGCCATCAGTGAGTCGAGGGGGCTGAACACTGAAGCTTTCTTT. Its protein product is CAISESRGLNTEAFF.